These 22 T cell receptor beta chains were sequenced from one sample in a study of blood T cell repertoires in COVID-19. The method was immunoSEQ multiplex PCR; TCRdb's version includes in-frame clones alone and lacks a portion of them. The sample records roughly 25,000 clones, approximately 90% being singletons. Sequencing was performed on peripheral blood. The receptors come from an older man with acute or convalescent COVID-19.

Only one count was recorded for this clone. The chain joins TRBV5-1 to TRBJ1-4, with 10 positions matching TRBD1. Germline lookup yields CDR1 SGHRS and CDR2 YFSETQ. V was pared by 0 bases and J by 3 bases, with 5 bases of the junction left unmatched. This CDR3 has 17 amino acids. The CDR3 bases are TGCGCCAGCAGCTTGGCGGGACAGGGGACACCTAATGAAAAACTGTTTTTT. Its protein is CASSLAGQGTPNEKLFF.

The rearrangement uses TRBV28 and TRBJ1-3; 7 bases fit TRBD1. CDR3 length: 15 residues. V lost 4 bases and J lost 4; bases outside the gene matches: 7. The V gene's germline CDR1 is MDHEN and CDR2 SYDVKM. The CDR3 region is CASSSRGGGGNTIYF. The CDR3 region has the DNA TGTGCCAGCAGTTCCCGAGGAGGGGGCGGAAACACCATATATTTT.

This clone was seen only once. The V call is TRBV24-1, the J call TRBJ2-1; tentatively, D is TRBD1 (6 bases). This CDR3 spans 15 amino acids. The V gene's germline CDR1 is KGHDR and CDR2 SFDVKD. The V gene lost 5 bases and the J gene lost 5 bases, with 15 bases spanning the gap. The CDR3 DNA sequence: TGTGCCACCAGTGTTAGCCGGGACACTCACAATGAGCAGTTCTTC. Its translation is CATSVSRDTHNEQFF.

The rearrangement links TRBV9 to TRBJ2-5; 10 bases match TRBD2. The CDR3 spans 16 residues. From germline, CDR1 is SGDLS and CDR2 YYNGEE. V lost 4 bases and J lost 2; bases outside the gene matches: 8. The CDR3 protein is CASSPRGSGGQETQYF. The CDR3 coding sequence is TGTGCCAGCAGCCCCCGTGGTAGCGGGGGGCAAGAGACCCAGTACTTC. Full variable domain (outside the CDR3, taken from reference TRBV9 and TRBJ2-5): DSGVTQTPKHLITATGQRVTLRCSPRSGDLSVYWYQQSLDQGLQFLIQYYNGEERAKGNILERFSAQQFPDLHSELNLSSLELGDSALYFCASSPRGSGGQETQYFGPGTRLLVL.

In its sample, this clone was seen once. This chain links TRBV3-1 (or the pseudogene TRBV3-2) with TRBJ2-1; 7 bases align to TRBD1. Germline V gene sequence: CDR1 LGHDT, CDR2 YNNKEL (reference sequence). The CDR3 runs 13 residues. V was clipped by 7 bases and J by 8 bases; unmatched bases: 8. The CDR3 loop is CASNSGGSYEQFF. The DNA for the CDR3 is TGTGCCAGCAACTCAGGGGGAAGCTATGAGCAGTTCTTC.

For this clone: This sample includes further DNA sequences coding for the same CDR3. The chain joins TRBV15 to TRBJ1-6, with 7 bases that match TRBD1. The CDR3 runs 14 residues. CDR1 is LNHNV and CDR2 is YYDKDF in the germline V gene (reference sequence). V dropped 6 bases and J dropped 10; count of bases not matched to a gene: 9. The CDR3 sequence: CATSSDRVGSPLHF. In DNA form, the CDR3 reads TGTGCCACCAGTAGTGACAGGGTTGGATCACCCCTCCACTTT.

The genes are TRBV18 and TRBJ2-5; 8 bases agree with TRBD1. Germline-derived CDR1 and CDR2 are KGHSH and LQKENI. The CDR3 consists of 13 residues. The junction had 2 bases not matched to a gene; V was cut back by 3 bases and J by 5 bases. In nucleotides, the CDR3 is TGTGCCAGCTCACCGGACAGGGCCGAGACCCAGTACTTC. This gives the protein CASSPDRAETQYF.

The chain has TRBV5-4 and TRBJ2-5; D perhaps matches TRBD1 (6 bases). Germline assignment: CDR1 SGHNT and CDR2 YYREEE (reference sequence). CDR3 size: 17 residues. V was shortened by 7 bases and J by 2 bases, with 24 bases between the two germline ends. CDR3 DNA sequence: TGTGCCAGCCAGAAACAAACAGCCGGGACAAGTCAAGAGACCCAGTACTTC. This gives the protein CASQKQTAGTSQETQYF.

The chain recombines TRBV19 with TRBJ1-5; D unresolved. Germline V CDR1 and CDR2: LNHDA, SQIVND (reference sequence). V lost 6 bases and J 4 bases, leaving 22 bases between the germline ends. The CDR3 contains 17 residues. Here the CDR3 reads CASREGRHPLRNQPQHF. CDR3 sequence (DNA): TGTGCCAGTAGGGAAGGGAGACACCCTTTAAGGAATCAGCCCCAGCATTTT.

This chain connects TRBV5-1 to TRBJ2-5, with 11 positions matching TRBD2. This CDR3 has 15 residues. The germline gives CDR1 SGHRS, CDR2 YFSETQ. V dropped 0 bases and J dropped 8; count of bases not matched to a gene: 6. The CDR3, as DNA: TGCGCCAGCAGCTTGGATACTAGCGGGGGCAATACCCAGTACTTC. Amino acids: CASSLDTSGGNTQYF. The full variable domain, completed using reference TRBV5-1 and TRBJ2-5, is KAGVTQTPRYLIKTRGQQVTLSCSPISGHRSVSWYQQTPGQGLQFLFEYFSETQRNKGNFPGRFSGRQFSNSRSEMNVSTLELGDSALYLCASSLDTSGGNTQYFGPGTRLLVL.

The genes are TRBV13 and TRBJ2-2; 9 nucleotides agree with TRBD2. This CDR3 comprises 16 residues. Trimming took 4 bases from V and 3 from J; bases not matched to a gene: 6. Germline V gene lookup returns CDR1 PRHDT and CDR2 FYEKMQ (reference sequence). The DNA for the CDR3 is TGTGCCAGCAGCTCCAGGACTAGCGCGGACACCGGGGAGCTGTTTTTT. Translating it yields CASSSRTSADTGELFF.

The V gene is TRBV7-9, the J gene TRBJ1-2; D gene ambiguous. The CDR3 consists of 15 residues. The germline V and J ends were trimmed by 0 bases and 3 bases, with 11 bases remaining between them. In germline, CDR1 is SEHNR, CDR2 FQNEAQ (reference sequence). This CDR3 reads CASSLASGDYYGYTF. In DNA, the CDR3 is TGTGCCAGCAGCTTAGCTTCAGGTGATTACTATGGCTACACCTTC.

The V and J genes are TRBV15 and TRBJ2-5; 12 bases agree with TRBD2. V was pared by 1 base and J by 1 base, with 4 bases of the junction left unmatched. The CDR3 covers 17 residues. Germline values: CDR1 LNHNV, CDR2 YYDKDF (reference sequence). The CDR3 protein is CATSRGRLAGAQETQYF. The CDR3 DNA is TGTGCCACCAGCAGAGGGCGACTAGCGGGGGCCCAAGAGACCCAGTACTTC.

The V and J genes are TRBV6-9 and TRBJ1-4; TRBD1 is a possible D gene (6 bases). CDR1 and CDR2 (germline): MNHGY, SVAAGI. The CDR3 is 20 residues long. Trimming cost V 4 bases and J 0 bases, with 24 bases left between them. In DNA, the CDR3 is TGTGCCAGCAGTTCCCTCCACCCTGGACAGCAACCAGCAACTAATGAAAAACTGTTTTTT. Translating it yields CASSSLHPGQQPATNEKLFF.

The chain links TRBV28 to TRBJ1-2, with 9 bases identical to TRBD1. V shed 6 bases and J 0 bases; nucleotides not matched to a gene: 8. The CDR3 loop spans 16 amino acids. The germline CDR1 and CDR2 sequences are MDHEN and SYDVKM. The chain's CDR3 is CASRTQTGGPNYGYTF. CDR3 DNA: TGTGCCAGCAGGACCCAAACAGGGGGCCCTAACTATGGCTACACCTTC.

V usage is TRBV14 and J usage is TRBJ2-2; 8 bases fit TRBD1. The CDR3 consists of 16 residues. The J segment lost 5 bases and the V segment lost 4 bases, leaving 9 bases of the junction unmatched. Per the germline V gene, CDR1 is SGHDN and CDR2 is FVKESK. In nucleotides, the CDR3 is TGTGCCAGCAGCCCTCGGACAGGGTGGAGAACCGGGGAGCTGTTTTTT. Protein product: CASSPRTGWRTGELFF.

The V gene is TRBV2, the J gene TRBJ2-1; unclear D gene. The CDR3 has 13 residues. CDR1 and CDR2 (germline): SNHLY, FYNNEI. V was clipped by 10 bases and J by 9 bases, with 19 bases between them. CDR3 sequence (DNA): TGTGCCACCGGTCCGACCATGGAGACTGAGCAGTTCTTC. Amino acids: CATGPTMETEQFF.

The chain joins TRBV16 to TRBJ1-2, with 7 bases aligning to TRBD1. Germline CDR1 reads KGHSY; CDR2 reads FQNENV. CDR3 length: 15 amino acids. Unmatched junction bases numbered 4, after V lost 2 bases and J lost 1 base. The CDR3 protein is CASSQETGDNYGYTF. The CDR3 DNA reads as TGTGCCAGCAGCCAAGAAACAGGGGATAACTATGGCTACACCTTC.

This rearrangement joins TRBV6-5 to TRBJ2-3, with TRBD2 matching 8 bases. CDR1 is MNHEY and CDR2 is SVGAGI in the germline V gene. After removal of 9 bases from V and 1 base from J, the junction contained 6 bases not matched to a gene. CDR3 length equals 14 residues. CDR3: CASSGKGGTDTQYF. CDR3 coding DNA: TGTGCCAGTAGCGGGAAAGGGGGCACAGATACGCAGTATTTT.

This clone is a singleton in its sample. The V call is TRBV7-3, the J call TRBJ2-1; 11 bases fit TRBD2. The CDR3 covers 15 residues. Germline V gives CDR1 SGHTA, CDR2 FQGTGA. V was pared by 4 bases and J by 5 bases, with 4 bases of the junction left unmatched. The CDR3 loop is CASSYTSGSHNEQFF. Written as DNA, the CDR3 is TGTGCCAGCAGCTATACTAGCGGGAGCCACAATGAGCAGTTCTTC.

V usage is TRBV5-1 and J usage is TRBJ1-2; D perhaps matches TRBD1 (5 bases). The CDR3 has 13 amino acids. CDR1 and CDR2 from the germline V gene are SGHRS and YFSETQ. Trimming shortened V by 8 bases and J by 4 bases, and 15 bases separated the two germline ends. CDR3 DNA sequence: TGCGCCAGTACCCGGGGGGATGCCTATGGCTACACCTTC. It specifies CASTRGDAYGYTF.

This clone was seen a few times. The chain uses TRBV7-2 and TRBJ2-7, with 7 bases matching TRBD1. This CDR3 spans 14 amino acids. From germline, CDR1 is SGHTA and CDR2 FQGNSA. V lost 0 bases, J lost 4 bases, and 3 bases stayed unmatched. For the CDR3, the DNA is TGTGCCAGCAGCTTAGCCGGGACAGATTACGAGCAGTACTTC. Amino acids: CASSLAGTDYEQYF. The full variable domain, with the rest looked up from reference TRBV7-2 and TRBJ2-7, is GAGVSQSPSNKVTEKGKDVELRCDPISGHTALYWYRQSLGQGLEFLIYFQGNSAPDKSGLPSDRFSAERTGGSVSTLTIQRTQQEDSAVYLCASSLAGTDYEQYFGPGTRLTVT.